This TCR beta chain is from a study of T cells in Graves' hyperthyroidism and ophthalmopathy. Whole-study findings and limits: Most clonotypes expanded in thyroid above 0.001 were likewise present in blood. Ophthalmopathy and stable hyperthyroidism were told apart by a 13 V-J model.

Graves' hyperthyroidism is called stable when ophthalmopathy does not progress within 18 months. Patients with uncontrolled infections, other autoimmune diseases, pregnancy or lactation were excluded. Using RNA transcripts as the source, TCR beta CDR3 regions were amplified. The HTBI primer set served for first-round RT-PCR of the TCR CDR3. TCRdb re-analysed the multiplex PCR reads in MiXCR, keeping a single row per CDR3 protein. The repertoire holds a few hundred thousand distinct CDR3 sequences, with around 46% as singletons. As regards this clonotype: Antigen specificity is unknown. One end of the junction varies from germline; a read error may be responsible.

The CDR3 is 17 amino acids. Germline V lookup: CDR1 DFQATT, CDR2 SNEGSKA (reference sequence). The chain links TRBV20-1 to TRBJ2-5; 7 bases are shared with TRBD2. The TCR comes from a young woman with Graves' hyperthyroidism. The sequenced sample was peripheral blood or thyroid tissue (not recorded which). The CDR3 DNA reads TGCAGTCCTAGAGATCTCTTAGGAGCGGGACTCCAAGAGACCCAGTACTTC. This codes for CSPRDLLGAGLQETQYF.